The 5 T cell receptor beta chains in this list originate from one sample, sequenced in a study of memory CD4+ T cells and cytomegalovirus serostatus. Only in-frame clones appear in the TCRdb table, and some are missing; sequencing was by immunoSEQ multiplex PCR. The sample consists of more than 40,000 clones, about 79% of them appearing once. Single viable CD3+CD4+CD8-CD45RO+ cells were sorted as the memory CD4+ T cells. Sample: memory CD4+ T cells from blood. Receptor source: an adult in good health and CMV-seronegative.

The chain combines TRBV30 with TRBJ1-4, with D unclear. Germline CDR1 reads GTSNPN; CDR2 reads SVGIG (reference sequence). The CDR3 totals 16 residues. Between the trimmed V and J ends, which lost 0 bases and 3 bases, there was a span of 14 bases. The CDR3 DNA reads TGTGCCTGGAGTGTACGCCTGCGTAGGGCTAATGAAAAACTGTTTTTT. Translated, it gives CAWSVRLRRANEKLFF.

V gene TRBV4-3 combines with J gene TRBJ2-1, with TRBD2 matching over 9 bases. The germline gives CDR1 LGHNA, CDR2 YSLEER. V lost 3 bases and J lost 8; bases outside the gene matches: 8. This CDR3 is built from 15 residues. The CDR3 loop reads CASSQPGLASHEQFF. In DNA, the CDR3 is TGCGCCAGCAGCCAGCCGGGACTAGCTTCCCATGAGCAGTTCTTC.

V is TRBV7-8 and J is TRBJ2-5; TRBD1 matches at 10 bases. Germline lookup yields CDR1 SGHVS and CDR2 FQNEAQ. V lost 6 bases and J lost 4; bases outside the gene matches: 11. This CDR3 spans 16 amino acids. This CDR3 is CASRRQETGGGETQYF. The DNA for the CDR3 is TGTGCCAGCAGACGACAGGAGACAGGGGGCGGAGAGACCCAGTACTTC.

This clone was seen a few times. The chain recombines TRBV4-1 with TRBJ2-1; 7 nucleotides agree with TRBD2. J lost 5 bases, V lost 2 bases, and 9 bases had no gene match. Germline CDR1 is MGHRA and CDR2 is YSYEKL. The CDR3 sequence is 16 residues long. The CDR3 is CASSQPRLASNNEQFF. The DNA of the CDR3 is TGCGCCAGCAGCCAACCTCGACTAGCTTCTAACAATGAGCAGTTCTTC.

V and J are TRBV7-9 and TRBJ2-7; D not certain. The ends were cut back, 5 bases at V and 5 bases at J, with 10 bases in the middle. From germline, CDR1 is SEHNR and CDR2 FQNEAQ (reference sequence). This CDR3 is built from 12 residues. The CDR3 loop reads CASSPVSNEQYF. The CDR3, as DNA: TGTGCCAGCAGCCCAGTGTCCAACGAGCAGTACTTC. Complete variable domain (other parts from reference TRBV7-9 and TRBJ2-7): DTGVSQNPRHKITKRGQNVTFRCDPISEHNRLYWYRQTLGQGPEFLTYFQNEAQLEKSRLLSDRFSAERPKGSFSTLEIQRTEQGDSAMYLCASSPVSNEQYFGPGTRLTVT.